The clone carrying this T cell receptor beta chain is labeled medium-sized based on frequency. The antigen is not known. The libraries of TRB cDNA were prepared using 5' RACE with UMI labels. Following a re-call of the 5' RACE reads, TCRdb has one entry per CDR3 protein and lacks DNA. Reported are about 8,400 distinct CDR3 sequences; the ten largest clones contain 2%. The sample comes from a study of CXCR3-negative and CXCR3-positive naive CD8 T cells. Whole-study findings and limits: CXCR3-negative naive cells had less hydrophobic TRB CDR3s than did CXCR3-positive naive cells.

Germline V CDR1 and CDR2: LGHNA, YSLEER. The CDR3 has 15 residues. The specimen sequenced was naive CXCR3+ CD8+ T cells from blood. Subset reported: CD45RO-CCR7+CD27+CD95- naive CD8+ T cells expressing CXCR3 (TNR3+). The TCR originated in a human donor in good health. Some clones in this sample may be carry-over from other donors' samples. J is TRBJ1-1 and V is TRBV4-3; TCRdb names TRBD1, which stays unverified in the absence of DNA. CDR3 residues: CASSPRVGLRTEAFF.